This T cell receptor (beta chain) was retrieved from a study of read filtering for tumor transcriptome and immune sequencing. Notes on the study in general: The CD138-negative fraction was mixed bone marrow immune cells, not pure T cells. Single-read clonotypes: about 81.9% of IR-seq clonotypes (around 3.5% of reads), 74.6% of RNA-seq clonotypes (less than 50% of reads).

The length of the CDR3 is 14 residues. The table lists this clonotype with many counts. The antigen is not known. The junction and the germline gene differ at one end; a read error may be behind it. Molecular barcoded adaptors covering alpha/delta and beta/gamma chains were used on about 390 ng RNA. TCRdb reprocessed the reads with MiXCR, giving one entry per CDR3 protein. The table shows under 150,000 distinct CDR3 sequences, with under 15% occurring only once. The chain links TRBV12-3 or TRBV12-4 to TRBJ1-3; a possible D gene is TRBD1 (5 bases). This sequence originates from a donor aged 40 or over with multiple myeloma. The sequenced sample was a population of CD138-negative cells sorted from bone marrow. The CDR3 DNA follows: TGTGCCAGCAGCCCCTCCCGGACACATCCCTCTGGAGGGTTT. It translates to CASSPSRTHPSGGF.